This T cell receptor (beta chain) was profiled in a study of OX40 agonist ivuxolimab in advanced cancers. Background on the study: Dose-escalation subjects each had hepatocellular carcinoma, melanoma, renal cell or head and neck cancer. Age averaged 60 years (range about 20 to 80), and roughly 80% were male.

Enrollment shut out patients with autoimmune disease history or systemic immunosuppression. Some clones are missing from TCRdb's copy, which holds only in-frame ones; the method was immunoSEQ multiplex PCR. In the table there are 48,000 or so clones, less than 85% of which are singletons. The germline V and J ends were trimmed by 5 bases and 5 bases, with 21 bases remaining between them. Per the germline V gene, CDR1 is SEHNR and CDR2 is FQNEAQ (reference sequence). This CDR3 has 16 amino acids. Comments on this clone: Antigen unknown.

Findings of the study overall: CD4+ and CD8+ T cells in blood underwent clonal expansion by week 6 at 0.1 to 3.0 mg/kg.

This sequence originates from an adult with an advanced solid tumor such as melanoma, head and neck, liver or kidney cancer. The genes are TRBV7-9 and TRBJ2-5; the D call may be TRBD1 or TRBD2 (6 bases each). The specimen comprised CD4+ or CD8+ T cells sorted from blood, sampled in a trial of the OX40 agonist ivuxolimab. The CDR3, as DNA: TGTGCCAGCAGCGAGGAGGGTTACAGGGCTGGGGAGACCCAGTACTTC. Encoded protein: CASSEEGYRAGETQYF.